One sample yielded the 3 T cell receptor beta chains listed below, sequenced in a study of beta chain features in type 1 diabetes. Isolated RNA was reverse transcribed in full, so expressed TCRB transcripts were sequenced. TCRdb's table, derived via immunoSEQ multiplex PCR, lists solely in-frame clones and lacks some. The sample yields around 140,000 clones, 9.5% to 10% seen once. Input material: central memory CD4+ T cells from blood. Source of these receptors: a woman aged 40 to 49 in good health.

This clone has more than one count but fewer than ten. This chain connects TRBV28 to TRBJ2-7, with 9 bases identical to TRBD1. Unmatched junction bases numbered 9, after V lost 6 bases and J lost 6 bases. CDR1 is MDHEN and CDR2 is SYDVKM in the germline V gene. This CDR3 is 14 amino acids long. The CDR3 protein is CASRTGQGILEQYF. DNA for the CDR3: TGTGCCAGCAGGACTGGACAGGGGATACTCGAGCAGTACTTC.

Only a few counts were recorded for this clone. The rearrangement links TRBV5-6 to TRBJ2-1, with D unresolved. Trimming left V 4 bases short and J 10 bases short, with 12 bases between. This CDR3 contains 12 residues. Germline CDR1 is SGHDT and CDR2 is YYEEEE. The CDR3 DNA reads TGTGCCAGCAGCCCCGGTGTGGAGGAGCAGTTCTTC. This codes for CASSPGVEEQFF.

V is TRBV14 and J is TRBJ2-3, with D possibly being TRBD1 (5 bases). This CDR3 has 13 amino acids. Germline values: CDR1 SGHDN, CDR2 FVKESK. V lost 4 bases and J 10 bases, leaving 15 bases between the germline ends. The CDR3 nucleotides read TGTGCCAGCAGCCCCTCAAGGGGAAATTCGCAGTATTTT. This encodes CASSPSRGNSQYF.